This is a list of T cell receptor beta chains from one sample in a study of blood T cell repertoires in COVID-19. Libraries were prepared by immunoSEQ multiplex PCR; TCRdb keeps only in-frame clonotypes and omits some of them. The top ten hold around 3.5% of the sample, which has 200,000 to 250,000 clones, approximately 83% seen once. Input material: PBMCs or T cells enriched from blood (not recorded which). The receptor set was obtained from a woman between 40 and 55 years old who had been exposed to COVID-19. Each CDR3 is given with its conserved first and last residue. Each record gives: CDR3 protein, CDR3 DNA, J gene, D gene, V gene, clone size. A D gene is named only where the DNA matches it firmly. Clone sizes are given selectively: once, few, many, or a class where the clone is expanded.

CDR3: CASSSGQLSGNTIYF; DNA: TGTGCCAGCAGTTCCGGACAGCTCTCTGGAAACACCATATATTTT; J: TRBJ1-3; D: -; V: TRBV6-5; size: -
CDR3: CASSLGGLDTDTQYF; DNA: TGTGCCAGCAGCTTAGGGGGACTAGACACAGATACGCAGTATTTT; J: TRBJ2-3; D: TRBD2; V: TRBV11-3; size: -
CDR3: CASSQVGLMGGGSYNEQFF; DNA: TGCGCCAGCAGCCAAGTAGGTTTGATGGGGGGGGGTTCCTACAATGAGCAGTTCTTC; J: TRBJ2-1; D: TRBD2; V: TRBV4-1; size: -
CDR3: CASSADRSYTEAFF; DNA: TGTGCCAGCAGCGCCGACAGGAGCTACACTGAAGCTTTCTTT; J: TRBJ1-1; D: -; V: TRBV7-2; size: few
CDR3: CASTGLGQGNQPQHF; DNA: TGTGCCAGCACTGGGTTAGGGCAGGGGAATCAGCCCCAGCATTTT; J: TRBJ1-5; D: -; V: TRBV6-5; size: -
CDR3: CASTLTGFEQFF; DNA: TGTGCCAGCACGCTTACAGGGTTTGAGCAGTTCTTC; J: TRBJ2-1; D: -; V: TRBV2; size: few
CDR3: CASSGGTSGFYSEQYF; DNA: TGCGCCAGCAGCGGAGGGACTAGCGGGTTTTACTCCGAGCAGTACTTC; J: TRBJ2-7; D: TRBD2; V: TRBV5-1; size: -
CDR3: CASSVGQDTQYF; DNA: TGTGCCAGCAGCGTTGGCCAAGATACGCAGTATTTT; J: TRBJ2-3; D: -; V: TRBV9; size: once
CDR3: CASSQDERGQIPNYGYTF; DNA: TGTGCCAGCAGCCAAGATGAGAGAGGACAGATACCTAACTATGGCTACACCTTC; J: TRBJ1-2; D: -; V: TRBV4-2; size: once
CDR3: CASNLWTGQETQYF; DNA: TGTGCCAGCAACCTGTGGACAGGGCAAGAGACCCAGTACTTC; J: TRBJ2-5; D: TRBD1; V: TRBV5-5; size: -
CDR3: CASSANRGLVYEQYF; DNA: TGTGCCAGCAGCGCAAACAGGGGTTTGGTCTACGAGCAGTACTTC; J: TRBJ2-7; D: TRBD1; V: TRBV7-3; size: few
CDR3: CASSPSDTSSYNEQFF; DNA: TGTGCCAGCTCTCCCTCAGACACGAGCTCCTACAATGAGCAGTTCTTC; J: TRBJ2-1; D: -; V: TRBV3-1/TRBV3-2; size: -
CDR3: CASSLVRQAAETQYF; DNA: TGTGCCAGCAGCTTGGTCCGACAGGCCGCCGAGACCCAGTACTTC; J: TRBJ2-5; D: -; V: TRBV7-3; size: -
CDR3: CASSGVNRDRYGYTF; DNA: TGTGCCAGCAGCGGTGTAAATCGGGACAGGTATGGCTACACCTTC; J: TRBJ1-2; D: TRBD1; V: TRBV5-6; size: -
CDR3: CASSFTGGQPQHF; DNA: TGTGCCAGCAGTTTTACAGGCGGTCAGCCCCAGCATTTT; J: TRBJ1-5; D: -; V: TRBV27; size: -
CDR3: CARCGGYYEQYF; DNA: TGCGCCAGATGTGGGGGCTACTACGAGCAGTACTTC; J: TRBJ2-7; D: -; V: TRBV10-1; size: -
CDR3: CASSSRYAGGTSGNTIYF; DNA: TGTGCCAGCAGCTCCAGATACGCAGGGGGTACCTCTGGAAACACCATATATTTT; J: TRBJ1-3; D: TRBD1; V: TRBV7-2; size: -
CDR3: CASSLSTGRAGNEQFF; DNA: TGTGCCAGCAGCTTAAGTACGGGGAGGGCAGGCAATGAGCAGTTCTTC; J: TRBJ2-1; D: TRBD2; V: TRBV7-2; size: -
CDR3: CASGGLPGYEQYF; DNA: TGCGCCAGCGGAGGACTCCCCGGCTACGAGCAGTACTTC; J: TRBJ2-7; D: -; V: TRBV5-1; size: -
CDR3: CASSMETAPSDTIYF; DNA: TGTGCCAGTAGTATGGAGACAGCTCCGTCGGACACCATATATTTT; J: TRBJ1-3; D: -; V: TRBV19; size: -
CDR3: CASSLAGGRNTGELFF; DNA: TGTGCCAGCAGCTTAGCGGGGGGACGGAACACCGGGGAGCTGTTTTTT; J: TRBJ2-2; D: -; V: TRBV7-2; size: -
CDR3: CASSLRDSRGYTF; DNA: TGTGCCAGCAGTTTGAGGGACAGTAGGGGCTACACCTTC; J: TRBJ1-2; D: TRBD1; V: TRBV27; size: -
CDR3: CASSQVRQGSSSYNEQFF; DNA: TGTGCCAGCAGCCAAGTTAGACAGGGCAGCAGCTCCTACAATGAGCAGTTCTTC; J: TRBJ2-1; D: TRBD1; V: TRBV3-1/TRBV3-2; size: -
CDR3: CASVRPGQLEEAFF; DNA: TGTGCCAGCGTCAGACCGGGACAGCTGGAAGAAGCTTTCTTT; J: TRBJ1-1; D: TRBD1; V: TRBV6-5; size: once
CDR3: CASSARGQPQHF; DNA: TGTGCCAGCAGCGCCAGGGGTCAGCCCCAGCATTTT; J: TRBJ1-5; D: -; V: TRBV13; size: -
CDR3: CASSPSTGYEAFF; DNA: TGTGCCAGCAGCCCCTCGACGGGATATGAAGCTTTCTTT; J: TRBJ1-1; D: -; V: TRBV7-9; size: once
CDR3: CASSQAEIRTRVYTEAFF; DNA: TGTGCCAGCAGCCAAGCCGAAATTAGGACACGGGTGTACACTGAAGCTTTCTTT; J: TRBJ1-1; D: -; V: TRBV3-1/TRBV3-2; size: once
CDR3: CASSYDGTKIGGNTEAFF; DNA: TGTGCCAGCAGTTACGACGGGACAAAGATTGGAGGGAACACTGAAGCTTTCTTT; J: TRBJ1-1; D: -; V: TRBV6-2/TRBV6-3; size: many
CDR3: CASSPQGVSGNTIYF; DNA: TGTGCCAGCAGCCCACAGGGGGTCTCTGGAAACACCATATATTTT; J: TRBJ1-3; D: TRBD1; V: TRBV7-2; size: once
CDR3: CASSLVGNYMNTEAFF; DNA: TGTGCCAGCAGCCTTGTAGGAAACTACATGAACACTGAAGCTTTCTTT; J: TRBJ1-1; D: -; V: TRBV9; size: -
CDR3: CASSFRGSYGYTF; DNA: TGTGCCAGCAGTTTTAGGGGGTCCTATGGCTACACCTTC; J: TRBJ1-2; D: -; V: TRBV28; size: -
CDR3: CASSLVKSVLRGNYGYTF; DNA: TGTGCCAGCAGCTTGGTAAAGTCAGTCTTGCGGGGGAACTATGGCTACACCTTC; J: TRBJ1-2; D: -; V: TRBV5-6; size: few
CDR3: CSVGRRGGTEAFF; DNA: TGCAGCGTTGGGCGACGGGGAGGCACTGAAGCTTTCTTT; J: TRBJ1-1; D: -; V: TRBV29-1; size: -